This record covers a single T cell receptor beta chain. The antigen is not known. With 5 bases removed from V and 3 bases from J, the gap between germline ends came to 15 bases. The CDR3 totals 15 residues. Germline CDR1 reads SGHDT; CDR2 reads YYEEEE. Clones were read by immunoSEQ multiplex PCR, and TCRdb kept only the in-frame ones, dropping some. The sample lists about 52,000 clones; about 88% were seen once. This sample is part of a study of OX40 agonist ivuxolimab in advanced cancers. Across the whole study: Two cutaneous melanoma patients and one hepatocellular carcinoma patient, three in all, had partial responses.

General observations from the study: Specificity for antigen went undetermined in the expanded peripheral T cells.

This chain joins TRBV5-6 and TRBJ2-1, with D hard to call. This TCR came from an adult with an advanced solid tumor such as melanoma, head and neck, liver or kidney cancer. The sequenced sample was CD4+ or CD8+ T cells sorted from blood, obtained in a trial of the OX40 agonist ivuxolimab. For the CDR3, the DNA is TGTGCCAGCAGTTACTGGACCGGCTTCTACAATGAGCAGTTCTTC. It translates to CASSYWTGFYNEQFF.